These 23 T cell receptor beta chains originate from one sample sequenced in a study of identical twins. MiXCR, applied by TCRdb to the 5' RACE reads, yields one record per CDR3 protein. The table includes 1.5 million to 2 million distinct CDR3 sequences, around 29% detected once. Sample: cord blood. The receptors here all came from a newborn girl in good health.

CDR3 loop: CASSQAGAGNEQFF. For the CDR3, the DNA is TGTGCCAGCAGCCAAGCGGGGGCCGGAAATGAGCAGTTCTTC. The rearrangement links TRBV4-2 to TRBJ2-1; TRBD1 or TRBD2 may be the D gene (6 bases each). In germline, CDR1 is LGHNA, CDR2 YNFKEQ. The CDR3 is made up of 14 amino acids. V shed 1 base and J shed 7 bases, with 11 bases lying between them.

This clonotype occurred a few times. As DNA, the CDR3 is TGTGCCAGCAGCCGCGATACAGGAGCCCTTATGAACACTGAAGCTTTCTTT. Translation gives CASSRDTGALMNTEAFF. This sequence joins TRBV6-1 and TRBJ1-1, with D possibly matching TRBD1 (5 bases). Trimming cost V 6 bases and J 0 bases, with 20 bases left between them. Germline V gene sequence: CDR1 MNHNS, CDR2 SASEGT. This CDR3 has 17 residues.

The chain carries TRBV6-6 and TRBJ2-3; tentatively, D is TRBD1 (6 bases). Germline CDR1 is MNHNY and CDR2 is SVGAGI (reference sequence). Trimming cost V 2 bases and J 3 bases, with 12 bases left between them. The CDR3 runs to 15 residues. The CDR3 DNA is TGTGCCAGCAGTTACCAGACGACAGGTACAGATACGCAGTATTTT. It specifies CASSYQTTGTDTQYF.

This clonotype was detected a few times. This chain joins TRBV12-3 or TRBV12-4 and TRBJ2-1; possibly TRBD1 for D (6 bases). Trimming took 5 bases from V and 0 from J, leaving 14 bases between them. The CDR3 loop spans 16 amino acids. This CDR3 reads CASSPRQASSYNEQFF. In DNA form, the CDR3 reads TGTGCCAGCAGTCCGCGACAGGCCAGCTCCTACAATGAGCAGTTCTTC.

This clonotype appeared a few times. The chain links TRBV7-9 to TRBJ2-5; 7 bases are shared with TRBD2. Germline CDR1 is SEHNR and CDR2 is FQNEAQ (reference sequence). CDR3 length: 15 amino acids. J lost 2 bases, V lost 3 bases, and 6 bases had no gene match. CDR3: CASSLLLAEQETQYF. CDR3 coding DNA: TGTGCCAGCAGCTTGCTCCTAGCGGAGCAAGAGACCCAGTACTTC.

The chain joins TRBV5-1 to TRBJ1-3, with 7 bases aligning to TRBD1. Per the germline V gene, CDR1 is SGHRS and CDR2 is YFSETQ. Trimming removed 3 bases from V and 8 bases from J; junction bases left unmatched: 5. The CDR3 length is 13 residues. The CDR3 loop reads CASSYRQGDTIYF. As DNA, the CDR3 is TGCGCCAGCAGCTACCGACAGGGTGACACCATATATTTT.

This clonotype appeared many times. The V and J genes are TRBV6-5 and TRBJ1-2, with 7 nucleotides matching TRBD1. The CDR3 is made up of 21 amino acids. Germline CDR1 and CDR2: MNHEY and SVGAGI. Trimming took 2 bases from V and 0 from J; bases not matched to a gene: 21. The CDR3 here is CASSYTRNRGLGGRSNYGYTF. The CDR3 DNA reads TGTGCCAGCAGTTACACAAGGAACAGGGGTTTAGGGGGGCGGTCTAACTATGGCTACACCTTC.

This CDR3 is CASSYEGGGTDTQYF. The CDR3 DNA reads TGTGCCAGCAGTTATGAGGGAGGTGGGACAGATACGCAGTATTTT. This chain connects TRBV12-3 or TRBV12-4 to TRBJ2-3, with D tentatively TRBD2 (6 bases). With 4 bases removed from V and 3 bases from J, the gap between germline ends came to 14 bases. The CDR3 covers 15 residues.

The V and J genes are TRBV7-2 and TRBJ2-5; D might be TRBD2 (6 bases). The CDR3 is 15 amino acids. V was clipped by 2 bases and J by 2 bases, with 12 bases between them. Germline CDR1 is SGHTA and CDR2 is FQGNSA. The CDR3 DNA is TGTGCCAGCAGCTTAAGGGCTAGCGAGCAAGAGACCCAGTACTTC. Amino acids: CASSLRASEQETQYF. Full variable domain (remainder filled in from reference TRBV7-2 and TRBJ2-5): GAGVSQSPSNKVTEKGKDVELRCDPISGHTALYWYRQSLGQGLEFLIYFQGNSAPDKSGLPSDRFSAERTGGSVSTLTIQRTQQEDSAVYLCASSLRASEQETQYFGPGTRLLVL.

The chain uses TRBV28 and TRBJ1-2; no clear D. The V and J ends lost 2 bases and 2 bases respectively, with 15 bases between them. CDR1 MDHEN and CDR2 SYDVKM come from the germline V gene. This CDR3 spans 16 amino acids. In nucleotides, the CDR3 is TGTGCCAGCAGTTTAAGCTTCTCAGGTCCAAACTATGGCTACACCTTC. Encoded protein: CASSLSFSGPNYGYTF.

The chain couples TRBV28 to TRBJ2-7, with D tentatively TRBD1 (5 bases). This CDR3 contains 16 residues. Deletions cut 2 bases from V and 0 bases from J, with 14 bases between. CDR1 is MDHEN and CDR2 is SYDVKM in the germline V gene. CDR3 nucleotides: TGTGCCAGCAGTTTACCCAACAGGTTCTTCTCCTACGAGCAGTACTTC. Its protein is CASSLPNRFFSYEQYF.

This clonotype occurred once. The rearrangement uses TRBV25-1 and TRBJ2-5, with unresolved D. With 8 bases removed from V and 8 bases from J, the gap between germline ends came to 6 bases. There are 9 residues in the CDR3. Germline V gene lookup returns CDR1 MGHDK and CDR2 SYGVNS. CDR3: CASGPTQYF. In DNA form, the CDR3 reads TGTGCCAGCGGCCCAACCCAGTACTTC.

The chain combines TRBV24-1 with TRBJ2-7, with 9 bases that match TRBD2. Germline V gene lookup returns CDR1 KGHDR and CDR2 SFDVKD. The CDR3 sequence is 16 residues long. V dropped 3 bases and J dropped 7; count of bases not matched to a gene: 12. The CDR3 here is CATSDRLAASYNEQYF. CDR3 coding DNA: TGTGCCACCAGTGATAGACTAGCGGCGAGCTACAATGAGCAGTACTTC.

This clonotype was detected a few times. CDR3 nucleotides: TGCAGTGCGTTTCCGCCGGTGAGCACCTACACTGAAGCTTTCTTT. Translated, it gives CSAFPPVSTYTEAFF. The chain uses TRBV20-1 and TRBJ1-1; D remains unclear. Per germline, CDR1 DFQATT and CDR2 SNEGSKA (reference sequence). Trimming removed 6 bases from V and 3 bases from J, with 20 bases in between. This CDR3 has 15 amino acids.

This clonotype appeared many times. The chain's CDR3 is CSVRAELGTDTQYF. CDR3 bases: TGCAGCGTTCGGGCCGAGTTGGGCACAGATACGCAGTATTTT. The chain is built from TRBV29-1 and TRBJ2-3; D is unclear. The CDR3 length is 14 residues. The germline V gene has CDR1 SQVTM and CDR2 ANQGSEA. The V gene lost 5 bases and the J gene lost 1 base, with 13 bases spanning the gap.

CDR3 in DNA: TGTGCCAGCAGCTCGACTAGCGGGGGGGCATCAGATACGCAGTATTTT. This encodes CASSSTSGGASDTQYF. This chain connects TRBV5-4 to TRBJ2-3; 14 bases align to TRBD2. Trimming cost V 3 bases and J 4 bases; bases outside gene matches: 4. The CDR3 runs to 16 residues. Germline V gives CDR1 SGHNT, CDR2 YYREEE (reference sequence).

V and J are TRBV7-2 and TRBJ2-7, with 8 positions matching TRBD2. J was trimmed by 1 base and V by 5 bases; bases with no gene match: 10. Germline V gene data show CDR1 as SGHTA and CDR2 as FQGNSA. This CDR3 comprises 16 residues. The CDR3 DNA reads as TGTGCCAGCAGCCGTCACTCGGCGGGAGGATCCTACGAGCAGTACTTC. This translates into CASSRHSAGGSYEQYF.

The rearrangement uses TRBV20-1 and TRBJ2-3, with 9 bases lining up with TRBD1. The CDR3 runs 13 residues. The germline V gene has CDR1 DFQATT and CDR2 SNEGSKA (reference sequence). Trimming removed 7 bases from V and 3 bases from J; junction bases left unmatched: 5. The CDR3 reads CSEEQGATDTQYF. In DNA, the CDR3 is TGCAGTGAGGAACAGGGGGCAACAGATACGCAGTATTTT.

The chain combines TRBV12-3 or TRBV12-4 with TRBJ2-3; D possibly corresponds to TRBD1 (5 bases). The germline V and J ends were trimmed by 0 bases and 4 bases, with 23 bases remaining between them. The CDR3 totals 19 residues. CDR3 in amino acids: CASSLAPNQGRFRADTQYF. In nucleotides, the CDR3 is TGTGCCAGCAGTTTAGCTCCCAACCAGGGAAGGTTTAGAGCAGATACGCAGTATTTT.

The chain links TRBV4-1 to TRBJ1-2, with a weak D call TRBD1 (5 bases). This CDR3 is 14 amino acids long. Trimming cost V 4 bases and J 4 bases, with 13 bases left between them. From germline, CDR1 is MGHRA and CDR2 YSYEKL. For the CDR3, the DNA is TGCGCCAGCAGCCCCCATGACAGAATCTATGGCTACACCTTC. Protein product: CASSPHDRIYGYTF.

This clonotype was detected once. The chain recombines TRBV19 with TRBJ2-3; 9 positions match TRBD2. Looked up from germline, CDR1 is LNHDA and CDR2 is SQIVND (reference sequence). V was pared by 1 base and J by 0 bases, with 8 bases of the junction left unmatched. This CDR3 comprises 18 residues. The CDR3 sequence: CASSIGWIAGVSTDTQYF. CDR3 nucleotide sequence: TGTGCCAGTAGTATAGGATGGATAGCGGGAGTTAGCACAGATACGCAGTATTTT.

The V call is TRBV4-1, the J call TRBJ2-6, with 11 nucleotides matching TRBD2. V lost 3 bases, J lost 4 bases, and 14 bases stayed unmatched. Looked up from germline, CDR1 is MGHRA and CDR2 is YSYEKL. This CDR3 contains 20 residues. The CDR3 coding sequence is TGCGCCAGCAGCCACCCCAGGGCCACTAGCGGGAGTACCGGGGCCAACGTCCTGACTTTC. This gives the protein CASSHPRATSGSTGANVLTF.

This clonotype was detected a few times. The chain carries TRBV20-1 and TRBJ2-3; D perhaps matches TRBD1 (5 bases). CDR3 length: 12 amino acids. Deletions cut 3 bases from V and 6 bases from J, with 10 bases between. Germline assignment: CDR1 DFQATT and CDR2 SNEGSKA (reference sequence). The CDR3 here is CSASGRVDTQYF. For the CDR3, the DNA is TGCAGTGCTAGCGGCAGGGTGGATACGCAGTATTTT.